This T cell receptor beta chain derives from a study of tumor-infiltrating lymphocytes in primary liver carcinoma. Synthesis of TCR beta cDNA was carried out from 450 to 500 ng total RNA with a constant-region primer. Three-round nested multiplex PCR performed with slightly modified ARM-PCR produced the TCR beta libraries. Running about 11 cycles apiece, the first two PCR rounds relied on TRBV1-TRBV30 forward primers together with a C-beta reverse primer. MiXCR, run by TCRdb on the multiplex PCR reads, gives a single entry per CDR3 protein. The sample lists fewer than 400,000 distinct CDR3 sequences, over 55% occurring once. Deletions cut 3 bases from V and 4 bases from J, with 12 bases between. The CDR3 is 15 residues long. The germline V gene has CDR1 MDHEN and CDR2 SYDVKM. Germline DNA was extracted alongside blood RNA, which was obtained from unsorted whole blood.

The specimen was peripheral blood. The chain has TRBV28 and TRBJ1-4, with D tentatively TRBD1 (5 bases). This sequence originates from a man in his forties with primary liver carcinoma and hepatitis B virus infection. CDR3 region: CASSLGDGGNEKLFF. The CDR3 nucleotides read TGTGCCAGCAGTTTGGGGGACGGGGGTAATGAAAAACTGTTTTTT.